Presented here are 11 T cell receptor beta chains from one specimen sequenced in a study of OX40 agonist ivuxolimab in advanced cancers. This table comes from immunoSEQ multiplex PCR, and its TCRdb copy is limited to in-frame clones, with some not included. The sample lists roughly 80,000 clones; 85% were seen once. Sequencing was performed on CD4+ or CD8+ T cells sorted from blood, taken in a trial of the OX40 agonist ivuxolimab. Receptor source: an adult with an advanced solid tumor such as melanoma, head and neck, liver or kidney cancer.

The chain is built from TRBV7-6 and TRBJ2-5, with 9 bases matching TRBD1. J gave up 9 bases and V 0 bases, and 5 bases lay outside the gene matches. CDR3 length: 14 residues. Germline CDR1 reads SGHVS; CDR2 reads FNYEAQ. As DNA, the CDR3 is TGTGCCAGCAGCTTAGCGGGGACAGGGAGTCCCCAGTACTTC. Translated, it gives CASSLAGTGSPQYF. The complete variable domain, with remaining parts taken from reference TRBV7-6 and TRBJ2-5, reads GAGVSQSPRYKVTKRGQDVALRCDPISGHVSLYWYRQALGQGPEFLTYFNYEAQQDKSGLPNDRFSAERPEGSISTLTIQRTEQRDSAMYRCASSLAGTGSPQYFGPGTRLLVL.

This chain connects TRBV5-6 to TRBJ2-3; no clear D gene. This CDR3 has 14 amino acids. Germline assignment: CDR1 SGHDT and CDR2 YYEEEE. Trimming pared 7 bases from V and 0 bases from J, leaving 12 bases between. The CDR3 sequence is CASALNPSTDTQYF. DNA of the CDR3: TGTGCCAGCGCCCTAAACCCTAGCACAGATACGCAGTATTTT. Using reference TRBV5-6 and TRBJ2-3 for the parts outside the CDR3, the full variable domain is DAGVTQSPTHLIKTRGQQVTLRCSPKSGHDTVSWYQQALGQGPQFIFQYYEEEERQRGNFPDRFSGHQFPNYSSELNVNALLLGDSALYLCASALNPSTDTQYFGPGTRLTVL.

This chain links TRBV27 with TRBJ1-2; D is undetermined. This CDR3 comprises 13 residues. V was shortened by 2 bases and J by 2 bases, with 6 bases between the two germline ends. Germline values: CDR1 MNHEY, CDR2 SMNVEV (reference sequence). The CDR3 loop reads CASSLGRNYGYTF. CDR3 nucleotide sequence: TGTGCCAGCAGTTTAGGCCGGAACTATGGCTACACCTTC.

The CDR3 DNA follows: TGTGCCAGCAGATACCCATTCGGGGGGCTAGAGCAGCCCCAGCATTTT. Translating it yields CASRYPFGGLEQPQHF. The chain links TRBV28 to TRBJ1-5; D possibly corresponds to TRBD1 (6 bases). This CDR3 has 16 amino acids. Germline V gives CDR1 MDHEN, CDR2 SYDVKM. With 6 bases removed from V and 7 bases from J, the gap between germline ends came to 22 bases.

This chain's CDR3 is CASSLRQGRSNEQFF. DNA for the CDR3: TGCGCCAGCAGCTTGCGACAGGGTAGGAGCAATGAGCAGTTCTTC. This chain uses TRBV5-1 with TRBJ2-1, with 7 bases lining up with TRBD1. Trimming took 1 base from V and 6 from J; bases not matched to a gene: 7. Germline CDR1 reads SGHRS; CDR2 reads YFSETQ. The CDR3 runs 15 residues.

The chain couples TRBV2 to TRBJ2-3; 7 bases are a match to TRBD2. The CDR3 extends over 14 amino acids. Per germline, CDR1 SNHLY and CDR2 FYNNEI. The V and J ends lost 5 bases and 0 bases, in that order; junction bases with no gene match: 2. The CDR3 DNA reads as TGTGCCAGCAGTAGCGGGACTAGCACAGATACGCAGTATTTT. This encodes CASSSGTSTDTQYF.

The chain couples TRBV5-1 to TRBJ2-3; no reliable D call. V gave up 0 bases and J gave up 3 bases, with 17 bases separating them. Looked up from germline, CDR1 is SGHRS and CDR2 is YFSETQ. The CDR3 consists of 17 residues. The CDR3 reads CASSLERDAVKTDTQYF. The CDR3, as DNA: TGCGCCAGCAGCTTGGAGAGAGACGCGGTTAAAACAGATACGCAGTATTTT. Full variable domain (missing parts from reference TRBV5-1 and TRBJ2-3): KAGVTQTPRYLIKTRGQQVTLSCSPISGHRSVSWYQQTPGQGLQFLFEYFSETQRNKGNFPGRFSGRQFSNSRSEMNVSTLELGDSALYLCASSLERDAVKTDTQYFGPGTRLTVL.

This clone came up a few times. The J gene is TRBJ2-2, the V gene TRBV28; the match to TRBD2 covers 8 bases. This CDR3 comprises 17 residues. Germline V gene sequence: CDR1 MDHEN, CDR2 SYDVKM. The V segment lost 1 base and the J segment 1 base; nucleotides outside the gene matches: 5. The CDR3: CASSLSRLAGNTGELFF. The DNA of the CDR3 is TGTGCCAGCAGTTTATCACGTCTAGCGGGGAACACCGGGGAGCTGTTTTTT.

This chain joins TRBV5-5 and TRBJ1-6, with a weak D call TRBD1 (6 bases). The V gene lost 4 bases and the J gene lost 0 bases, with 20 bases spanning the gap. The CDR3 is made up of 19 amino acids. Per germline, CDR1 SGHKS and CDR2 YYEKEE (reference sequence). The CDR3 DNA follows: TGTGCCAGCAGCCCCGGGGGGACACTTTTGAGCTCCTATAATTCACCCCTCCACTTT. Protein sequence: CASSPGGTLLSSYNSPLHF.

This CDR3 reads CASSERGRNEKLFF. The CDR3 DNA follows: TGTGCCAGCAGTGAGAGAGGACGGAATGAAAAACTGTTTTTT. The genes are TRBV6-1 and TRBJ1-4; D not resolved. This CDR3 is built from 14 residues. Trimming pared 3 bases from V and 5 bases from J, leaving 10 bases between. Germline V gene lookup returns CDR1 MNHNS and CDR2 SASEGT.

V gene TRBV21-1 combines with J gene TRBJ1-5; no check of the table's D call, TRBD1, against the DNA was made. TRBV21-1 corresponds to a pseudogene. The CDR3 length is 17 residues. The CDR3 reads CASSKRGTGGENQPQHF. The CDR3 DNA reads as TGTGCCAGCAGCAAACGGGGGACAGGGGGCGAGAATCAGCCCCAGCATTTT.